The clone carrying this T cell receptor beta chain was seen a single time. The data are from a study of T cell changes during pregnancy in multiple sclerosis. Libraries were prepared by immunoSEQ multiplex PCR; TCRdb keeps only in-frame clonotypes and omits some of them. This sample yields around 100,000 clones, of which 92% are seen a single time; about 1.6% belongs to the top ten. Germline CDR1 SGHRS, CDR2 YFSETQ. V was cut by 7 bases and J by 2 bases, with 16 bases left in between. CDR3 size: 14 residues. The source of this sequence is a female donor with multiple sclerosis, enrolled in a pregnancy study. The sequences come from peripheral blood, collected in the third trimester of pregnancy. The rearrangement links TRBV5-1 to TRBJ2-7; D possibly corresponds to TRBD2 (5 bases). CDR3 DNA sequence: TGCGCCAGCTCCCCGGCCGGGGATCCCTACGAGCAGTACTTC. Translation gives CASSPAGDPYEQYF.